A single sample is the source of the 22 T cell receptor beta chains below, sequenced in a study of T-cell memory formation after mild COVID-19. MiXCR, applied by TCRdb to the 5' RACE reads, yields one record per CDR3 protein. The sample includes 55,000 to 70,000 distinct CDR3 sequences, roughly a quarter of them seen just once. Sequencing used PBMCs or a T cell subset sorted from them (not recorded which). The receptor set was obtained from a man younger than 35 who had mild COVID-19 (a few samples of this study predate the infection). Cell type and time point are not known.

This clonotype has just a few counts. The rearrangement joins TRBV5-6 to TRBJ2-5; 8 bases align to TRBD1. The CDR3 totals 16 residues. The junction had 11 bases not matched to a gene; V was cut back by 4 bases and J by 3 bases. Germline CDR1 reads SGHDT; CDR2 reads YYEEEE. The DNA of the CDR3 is TGTGCCAGCAGCCCAAGGACAGGGATGGTCGAAGAGACCCAGTACTTC. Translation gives CASSPRTGMVEETQYF.

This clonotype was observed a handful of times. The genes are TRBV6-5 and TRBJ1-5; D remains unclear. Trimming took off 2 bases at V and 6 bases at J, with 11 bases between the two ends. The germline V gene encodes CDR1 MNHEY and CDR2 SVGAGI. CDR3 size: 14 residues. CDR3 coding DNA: TGTGCCAGCAGTTACGTCCACCTGGGTCAGCCCCAGCATTTT. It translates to CASSYVHLGQPQHF.

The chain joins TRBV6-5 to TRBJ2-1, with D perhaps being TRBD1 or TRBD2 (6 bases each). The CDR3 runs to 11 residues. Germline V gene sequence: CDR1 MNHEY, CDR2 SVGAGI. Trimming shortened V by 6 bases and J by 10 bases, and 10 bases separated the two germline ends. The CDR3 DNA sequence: TGTGCCAGCAGCCCCGGGGGCGAGCAGTTCTTC. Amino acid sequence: CASSPGGEQFF.

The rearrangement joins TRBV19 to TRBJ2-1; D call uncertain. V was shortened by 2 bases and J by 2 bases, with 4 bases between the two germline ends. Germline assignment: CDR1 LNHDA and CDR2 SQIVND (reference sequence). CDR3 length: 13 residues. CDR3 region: CASSIRAYNEQFF. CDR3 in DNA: TGTGCCAGTAGTATAAGGGCCTACAATGAGCAGTTCTTC.

Here the CDR3 DNA reads TGCGCCAGCAGCCAGGGCCGGGGGAAACGGAAGACCCAGTACTTC. Residues: CASSQGRGKRKTQYF. The chain has TRBV4-3 and TRBJ2-5; D possibly corresponds to TRBD2 (6 bases). This CDR3 comprises 15 residues. Trimming cost V 3 bases and J 6 bases, with 17 bases left between them. CDR1 is LGHNA and CDR2 is YSLEER in the germline V gene.

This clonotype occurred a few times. For the CDR3, the DNA is TGCAGTGCCCGAGGGCTAGCGGGGGAGATAGATACGCAGTATTTT. Translating it yields CSARGLAGEIDTQYF. The chain is built from TRBV20-1 and TRBJ2-3; 10 positions match TRBD2. Germline CDR1 reads DFQATT; CDR2 reads SNEGSKA (reference sequence). Losses at the gene ends were 6 bases for V and 5 bases for J; bases not matched to a gene: 11. The CDR3 runs to 15 residues.

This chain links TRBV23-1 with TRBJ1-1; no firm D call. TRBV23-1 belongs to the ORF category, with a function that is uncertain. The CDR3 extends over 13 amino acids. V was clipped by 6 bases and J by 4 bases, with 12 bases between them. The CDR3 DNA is TGCGCCAGCAGCCCTGGGCCGGCCACTGAAGCTTTCTTT. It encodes CASSPGPATEAFF.

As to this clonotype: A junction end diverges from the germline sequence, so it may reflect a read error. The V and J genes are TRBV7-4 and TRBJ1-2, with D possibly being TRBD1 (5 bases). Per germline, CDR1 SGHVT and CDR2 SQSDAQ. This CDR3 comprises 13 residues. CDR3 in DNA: TGTGCCAGCAGCGGCCGACAGACAAGGCCCCTCGCCTTC. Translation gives CASSGRQTRPLAF.

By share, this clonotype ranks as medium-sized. CDR3 region: CASSPTTGTGNTGELFF. In DNA, the CDR3 is TGTGCCAGCTCACCAACTACAGGGACGGGGAACACCGGGGAGCTGTTTTTT. The V gene is TRBV18, the J gene TRBJ2-2; TRBD1 might be the D (6 bases). The CDR3 is 17 amino acids. Germline V CDR1 and CDR2: KGHSH, LQKENI. Trimming left V 2 bases short and J 1 base short, with 14 bases between.

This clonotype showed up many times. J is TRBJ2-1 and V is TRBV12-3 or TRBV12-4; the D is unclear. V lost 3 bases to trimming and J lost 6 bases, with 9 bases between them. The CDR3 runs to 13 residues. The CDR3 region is CASSLVTPNEQFF. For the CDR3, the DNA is TGTGCCAGCAGTTTGGTCACACCCAATGAGCAGTTCTTC.

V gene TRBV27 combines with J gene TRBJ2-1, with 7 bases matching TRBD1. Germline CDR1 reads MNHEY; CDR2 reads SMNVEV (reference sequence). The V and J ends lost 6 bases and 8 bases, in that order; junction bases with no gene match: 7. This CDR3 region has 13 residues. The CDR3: CASSTGVGYEQFF. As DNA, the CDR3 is TGTGCCAGCAGCACAGGGGTGGGGTATGAGCAGTTCTTC.

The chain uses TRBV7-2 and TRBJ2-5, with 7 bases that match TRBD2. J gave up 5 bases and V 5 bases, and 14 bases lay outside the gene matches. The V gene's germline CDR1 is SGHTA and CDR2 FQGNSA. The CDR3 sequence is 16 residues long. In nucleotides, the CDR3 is TGTGCCAGCAGCCTCGTGCGGGGGACCCCGGGGGAGACCCAGTACTTC. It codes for CASSLVRGTPGETQYF.

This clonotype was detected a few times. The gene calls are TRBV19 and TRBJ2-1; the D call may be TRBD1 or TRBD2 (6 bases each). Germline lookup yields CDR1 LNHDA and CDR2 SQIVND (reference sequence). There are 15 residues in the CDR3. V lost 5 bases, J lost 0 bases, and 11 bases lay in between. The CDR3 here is CASSEKGGSYNEQFF. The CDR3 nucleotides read TGTGCCAGTAGTGAGAAGGGGGGCTCCTACAATGAGCAGTTCTTC.

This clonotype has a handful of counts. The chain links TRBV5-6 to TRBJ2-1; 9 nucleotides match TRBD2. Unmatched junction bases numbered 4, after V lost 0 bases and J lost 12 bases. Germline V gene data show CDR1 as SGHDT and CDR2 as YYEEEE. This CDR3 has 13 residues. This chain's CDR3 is CASSLGLADPQFF. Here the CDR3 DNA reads TGTGCCAGCAGCTTGGGACTAGCGGACCCGCAGTTCTTC.

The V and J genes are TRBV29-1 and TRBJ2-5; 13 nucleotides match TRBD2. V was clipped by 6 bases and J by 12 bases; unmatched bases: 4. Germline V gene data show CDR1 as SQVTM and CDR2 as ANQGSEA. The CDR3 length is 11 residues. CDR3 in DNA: TGCAGCGTCCGACTAGCGGGGGGCGAGTACTTC. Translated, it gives CSVRLAGGEYF.

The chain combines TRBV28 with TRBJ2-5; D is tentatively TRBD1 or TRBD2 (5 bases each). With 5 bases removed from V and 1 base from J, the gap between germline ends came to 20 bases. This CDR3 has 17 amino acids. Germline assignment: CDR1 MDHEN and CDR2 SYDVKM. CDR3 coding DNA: TGTGCCAGCAGTCACCTGTGGGACCCCTCCCCCCAAGAGACCCAGTACTTC. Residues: CASSHLWDPSPQETQYF.

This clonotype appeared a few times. The CDR3 bases are TGTGCCAGCAGACAGGGGCCAGGCACTGAAGCTTTCTTT. Amino acids: CASRQGPGTEAFF. This sequence joins TRBV12-3 or TRBV12-4 and TRBJ1-1; 7 bases fit TRBD1. The CDR3 runs 13 residues. With V trimmed by 6 bases and J by 4 bases, 5 bases remained unmatched.

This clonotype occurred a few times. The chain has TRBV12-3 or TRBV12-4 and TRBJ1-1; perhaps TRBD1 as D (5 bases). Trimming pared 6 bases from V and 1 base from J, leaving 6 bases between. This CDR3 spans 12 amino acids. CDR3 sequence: CASSQGNTEAFF. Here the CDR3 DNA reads TGTGCCAGCAGCCAGGGGAACACTGAAGCTTTCTTT.

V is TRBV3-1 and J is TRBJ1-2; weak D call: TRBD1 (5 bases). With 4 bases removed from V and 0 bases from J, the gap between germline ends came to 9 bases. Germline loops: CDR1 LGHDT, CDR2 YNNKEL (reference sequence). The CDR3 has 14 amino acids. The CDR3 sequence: CASSRGRANYGYTF. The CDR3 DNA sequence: TGTGCCAGCAGCCGGGGCCGAGCTAACTATGGCTACACCTTC.

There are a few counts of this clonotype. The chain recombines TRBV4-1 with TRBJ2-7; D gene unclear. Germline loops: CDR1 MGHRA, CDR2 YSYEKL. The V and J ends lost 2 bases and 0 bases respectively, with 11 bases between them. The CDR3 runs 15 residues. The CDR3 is CASSQIGPSSYEQYF. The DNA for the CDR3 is TGCGCCAGCAGCCAAATAGGGCCGAGCTCCTACGAGCAGTACTTC.

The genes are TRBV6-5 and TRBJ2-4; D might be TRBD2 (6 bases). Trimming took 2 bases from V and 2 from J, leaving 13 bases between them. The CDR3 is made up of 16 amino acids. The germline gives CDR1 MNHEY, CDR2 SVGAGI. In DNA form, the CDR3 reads TGTGCCAGCAGTTACGCGGGCGGAGGGTCCAAAAACATTCAGTACTTC. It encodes CASSYAGGGSKNIQYF.

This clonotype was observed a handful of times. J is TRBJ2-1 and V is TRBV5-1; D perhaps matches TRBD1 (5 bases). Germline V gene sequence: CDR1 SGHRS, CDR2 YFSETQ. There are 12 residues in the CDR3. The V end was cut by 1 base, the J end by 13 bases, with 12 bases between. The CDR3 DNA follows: TGCGCCAGCAGCTTGAAAGGGGTTGATCAGTTCTTC. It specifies CASSLKGVDQFF.